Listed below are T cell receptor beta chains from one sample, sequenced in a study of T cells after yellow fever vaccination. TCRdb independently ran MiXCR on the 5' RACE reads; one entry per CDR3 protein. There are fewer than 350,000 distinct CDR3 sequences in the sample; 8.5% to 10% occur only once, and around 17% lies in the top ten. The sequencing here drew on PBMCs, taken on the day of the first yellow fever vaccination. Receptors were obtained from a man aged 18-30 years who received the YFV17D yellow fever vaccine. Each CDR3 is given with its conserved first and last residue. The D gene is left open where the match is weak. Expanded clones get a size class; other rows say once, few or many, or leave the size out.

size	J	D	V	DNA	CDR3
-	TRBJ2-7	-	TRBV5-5	TGTGCCAGCAGCAGGTCGGGCTTTAACTACGAGCAGTACTTC	CASSRSGFNYEQYF
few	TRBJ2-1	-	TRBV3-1	TGTGCCAGCAGCCACTCGGGTGAGGACTACAATGAGCAGTTCTTC	CASSHSGEDYNEQFF
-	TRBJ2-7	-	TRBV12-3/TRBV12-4	TGTGCCAGCAGTTTAGGAGGGGGGGCCCCCTACGAGCAGTACTTC	CASSLGGGAPYEQYF
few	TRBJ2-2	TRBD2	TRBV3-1	TGTGCCAGCAGCGCTCTAGCGGGGGCGTTCTTTCGGGACACCGGGGAGCTGTTTTTT	CASSALAGAFFRDTGELFF
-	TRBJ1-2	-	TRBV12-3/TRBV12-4	TGTGCCAGCGAACAGACCCCAAGGGTAGGCTACACCTTC	CASEQTPRVGYTF
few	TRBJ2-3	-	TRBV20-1	TGCAGTGCTAGATTGGCTGCCCGCACAGATACGCAGTATTTT	CSARLAARTDTQYF
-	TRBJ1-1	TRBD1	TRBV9	TGTGCCAGCAGCCAAAGCACGACAGGGGCCGAAGCTTTCTTT	CASSQSTTGAEAFF
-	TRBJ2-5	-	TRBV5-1	TGCGCCAGCAAAAACGATGTGGAGACCCAGTACTTC	CASKNDVETQYF
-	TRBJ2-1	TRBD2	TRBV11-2	TGTGCCAGCAGTGGACTAGCGGGGGACCTGGGGCAGTTCTTC	CASSGLAGDLGQFF
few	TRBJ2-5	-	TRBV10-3	TGTGCCATCAGTGAGTCCGCAGTCCAAGAGACCCAGTACTTC	CAISESAVQETQYF
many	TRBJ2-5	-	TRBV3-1	TGTGCCAGCAGCCACTCGGGGACCCAAGGGACCCAGTACTTC	CASSHSGTQGTQYF
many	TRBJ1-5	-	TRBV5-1	TGCGCCAGCAGCTTGGACAGATATCAGCCCCAGCATTTT	CASSLDRYQPQHF
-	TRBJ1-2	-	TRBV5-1	TGCGCCAGCACTTCTGGACTTGGGGGCTATGGCTACACCTTC	CASTSGLGGYGYTF
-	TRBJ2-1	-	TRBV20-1	TGCAGTGCTAGGCAGGGGTTGAGCTACAATGAGCAGTTCTTC	CSARQGLSYNEQFF
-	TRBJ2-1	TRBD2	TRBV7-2	TGTGCCAGCAGCTTAAGGGATAGCGGGGGGGCCAATGAGCAGTTCTTC	CASSLRDSGGANEQFF
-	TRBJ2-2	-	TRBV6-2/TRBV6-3	TGTGCCAGCAGCCAATCGTACAGTAACACCGGGGAGCTGTTTTTT	CASSQSYSNTGELFF
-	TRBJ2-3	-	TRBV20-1	TGCAGTGCTCTTCTCGGACGTAGAGATACGCAGTATTTT	CSALLGRRDTQYF
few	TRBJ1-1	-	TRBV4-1	TGCGCCAGCAGCCTCTTAGAGGGGGGCGGGACTGAAGCTTTCTTT	CASSLLEGGGTEAFF
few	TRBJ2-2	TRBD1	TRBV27	TGTGCCAGCAGTCGCATCGACAGGGGGCCCACCGGGGAGCTGTTTTTT	CASSRIDRGPTGELFF
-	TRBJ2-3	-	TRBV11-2	TGTGCCAGCAGCACACCCAAGGGGGGGGCCACAGATACGCAGTATTTT	CASSTPKGGATDTQYF
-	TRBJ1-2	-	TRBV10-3	TGTGCCATCAGTACAGGGTCTCATGGCTACACCTTC	CAISTGSHGYTF
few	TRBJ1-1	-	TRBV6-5	TGTGCCAGCAGTTACGGGAGGTGGGCTGAAGCTTTCTTT	CASSYGRWAEAFF
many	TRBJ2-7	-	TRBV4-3	TGCGCCAGCAGCCAAGTGCCGGACGCCTCCTACGAGCAGTACTTC	CASSQVPDASYEQYF
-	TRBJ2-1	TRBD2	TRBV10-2	TGCGCCAGCAGCGAGCAGCGGGGTCTCTACAATGAGCAGTTCTTC	CASSEQRGLYNEQFF
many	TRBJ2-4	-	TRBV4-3	TGCGCCAGCAGCCAAGACCTCAGGGGAAAAAACATTCAGTACTTC	CASSQDLRGKNIQYF
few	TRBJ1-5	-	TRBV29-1	TGCAGCGTTGTCCTGACAGTGCCCTGGAAAAATCAGCCCCAGCATTTT	CSVVLTVPWKNQPQHF
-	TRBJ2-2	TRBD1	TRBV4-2	TGTGCCAGCAACAGGGGCCAGAACACCGGGGAGCTGTTTTTT	CASNRGQNTGELFF
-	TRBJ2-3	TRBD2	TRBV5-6	TGTGCCAGCAGCCTAATTCTAGCGGGGGGAAGCACAGATACGCAGTATTTT	CASSLILAGGSTDTQYF
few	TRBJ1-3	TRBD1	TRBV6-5	TGTGCCAGCAGCTACCATCAGGGGGACTCTGGAAACACCATATATTTT	CASSYHQGDSGNTIYF
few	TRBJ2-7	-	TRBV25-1	TGTGCCAGCAGTGAGATCAGGGTTCCATACGAGCAGTACTTC	CASSEIRVPYEQYF
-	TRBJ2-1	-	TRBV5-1	TGCGCCAGCAGCCTCCAAGGCGGAGTCTACAATGAGCAGTTCTTC	CASSLQGGVYNEQFF
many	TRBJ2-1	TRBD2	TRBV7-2	TGTGCCAGCAGCCGTAGCGGGGGGGCTTACAATGAGCAGTTCTTC	CASSRSGGAYNEQFF
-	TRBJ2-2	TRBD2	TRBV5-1	TGCGCCAGCAGCACGGGGACTAGCGGGAACACCGGGGAGCTGTTTTTT	CASSTGTSGNTGELFF
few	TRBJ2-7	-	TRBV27	TGTGCCAGCGGGTTTGGCGGATCCTACGAGCAGTACTTC	CASGFGGSYEQYF
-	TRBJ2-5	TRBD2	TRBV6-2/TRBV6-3	TGTGCCAGCAGCCTGTCGGCGGGGGGGGAGACCCAGTACTTC	CASSLSAGGETQYF
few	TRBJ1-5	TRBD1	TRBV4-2	TGTGCCAGCAGCCCGACCGACAGGGGATCGAATCAGCCCCAGCATTTT	CASSPTDRGSNQPQHF
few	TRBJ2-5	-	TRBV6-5	TGTGCCAGCAGTTACCCCGGGGCGAAGACCCAGTACTTC	CASSYPGAKTQYF
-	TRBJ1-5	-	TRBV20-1	TGCAGTGGATCTATCGGGGATCAGCCCCAGCATTTT	CSGSIGDQPQHF
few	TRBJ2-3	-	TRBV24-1	TGTGCCACCAGTGATTCCCGGAGCACAGATACGCAGTATTTT	CATSDSRSTDTQYF
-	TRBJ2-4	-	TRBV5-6	TGTGCCAGCAGCGCGACAGGCCCCAGCGTGCGTATTCAGTACTTC	CASSATGPSVRIQYF